This T cell receptor beta chain appears in the sequencing data of a study of identical twins (dated by TCRdb to 2016 to 2017). In the study overall: To test whether fetal clonotypes persist, the study used deep sequencing on TCR alpha and beta repertoires from monozygotic twins, unrelated adults of various ages, and cord blood. To rule out contamination, replicate twin experiments were performed at different times with different library preparation protocols.

This clonotype was observed at least ten times. The specificity of this receptor is unknown. Base quality data are lacking; no much larger clone is found one base away. The protocol used for the library was 5' RACE. TCRdb names Illumina HiSeq 2000 as the instrument used. Template switching introduced a universal primer binding site; the final cDNA contained a unique molecular identifier, enabling accurate counting of TCR cDNA molecules. Specific primers in the conserved constant-segment region were used to synthesize first-strand cDNA for the TCR alpha and beta chains. To control for contamination, every cDNA library was double barcoded, receiving both a SMART-Mk sample barcode and Illumina barcodes. TruSeq adapter sequences and Illumina sample barcodes were added in two successive PCR steps. The Illumina HiSeq platform was used with custom primers to sequence TCR alpha and beta cDNA libraries. Regarding the original processing steps: MiGEC was used to process raw reads and extract unique molecular identifiers, and MiXCR was used to find CDR3 positions. Recombination models were inferred per individual with the repgenHMM and IGoR tools using an EM algorithm. The analysis of shared clonotypes was done with the tcR package in R, with sharing normalized by the product of cloneset sizes. To study raw recombination without the effects of thymic and clonal selection, out-of-frame nonproductive sequences were analyzed. TCRdb trimmed public reads at Q25 via fastp, called clones via MiXCR and kept in-frame beta chains. Entries that share a CDR3 protein sequence are merged under the most common genes and DNA. V and J calls and clone size were set by TCRdb, not the authors. The sample yields 700,000 or so distinct CDR3 sequences; over 8.5% were counted once. The ten largest clones capture around 0.98% of the sample.

Summary of the overall study and its limitations: Because the same donors could not be followed over many years, the conclusions depended on cross-sectional statistical analysis. The excess sharing between twins in beta out-of-frame sequences was weaker because fewer shared sequences reduced the signal-to-noise ratio. In monozygotic twins, recombination models systematically underestimated out-of-frame TCR alpha sharing, but the models matched the sharing seen between unrelated individuals. Zero-insertion analyses could be partly confounded by invariant T cells such as MAIT and iNKT, though diverse VJ usage argued against such confounding for most clonotypes. Out-of-frame TCR alpha sequences shared between twins showed an excess of low generation-probability sequences compared with coincidental sharing between unrelated individuals. Abundant cord blood beta clonotypes had fewer insertions, young adult naive repertoires showed a similar but weaker trend, and memory repertoires showed no such trend.

V loses 6 bases, J loses 0 bases, and the germline ends lie 15 bases apart. Spanning cysteine to phenylalanine, the CDR3 consists of 15 amino acids. The read is trimmed to its CDR3 DNA, 45 bases read in frame from base 1. CDR1 DFQATT and CDR2 SNEGSKA are derived from the germline V gene (reference sequence). Every donor in the study was a healthy Caucasian. The twin cohort consisted of three pairs of female monozygotic twins, all aged roughly 18 to 29 years. RNA for TCR libraries was isolated from peripheral blood mononuclear cells. These data were also reused for a study on yellow fever vaccine responses in identical twins. As the second study states: The T cell response to vaccination in identical twins was reported by the authors to appear partly convergent and partly personalized. In the study, vaccine-responding T cell clones were precisely tracked in identical twins.

The V and J segments used are TRBV20-1 and TRBJ1-5; a confident D gene designation cannot be given. This receptor was obtained from a woman in her late teens or twenties in good health. The sequenced material came from PBMCs. The sequenced DNA: TGCAGTGCCATCAGCACAGTTTATAGCAATCAGCCCCAGCATTTT. It codes for CSAISTVYSNQPQHF.